These 17 T cell receptor beta chains originate from one sample sequenced in a study of beta chain features in type 1 diabetes. Expressed TCRB transcripts were sequenced because the entire RNA isolate underwent reverse transcription. This table comes from immunoSEQ multiplex PCR, and its TCRdb copy is limited to in-frame clones, with some not included. Seen here are 250,000 or so clones, 68% observed once, and the top ten hold around 0.057%. Sequencing input: naive CD4+ T cells from blood. The origin of the receptors is a man aged 25 to 40 in good health.

J is TRBJ2-7 and V is TRBV5-4; a weak D match, TRBD1 (6 bases). This CDR3 region has 14 residues. Trimming removed 0 bases from V and 3 bases from J, with 10 bases in between. Germline CDR1 and CDR2: SGHNT and YYREEE (reference sequence). Written as DNA, the CDR3 is TGTGCCAGCAGCTTGGGGGACACCAACTACGAGCAGTACTTC. Amino acid sequence: CASSLGDTNYEQYF.

The CDR3 DNA is TGTGCCAGCAGCCACGACCAGGGGGGCTATGGCTACACCTTC. Residues: CASSHDQGGYGYTF. V is TRBV7-2 and J is TRBJ1-2; 7 bases fit TRBD1. The junction had 7 bases not matched to a gene; V was cut back by 5 bases and J by 4 bases. The germline V gene encodes CDR1 SGHTA and CDR2 FQGNSA. The CDR3 has 14 residues.

The J gene is TRBJ2-7, the V gene TRBV30; 9 bases fit TRBD2. This CDR3 region has 12 residues. With 7 bases clipped from V and 7 bases from J, the junction kept 8 bases outside the gene matches. Germline V gene lookup returns CDR1 GTSNPN and CDR2 SVGIG (reference sequence). CDR3 region: CASLAGWGEQYF. CDR3 sequence (DNA): TGTGCCTCACTAGCGGGCTGGGGGGAGCAGTACTTC. Looking up the rest from reference TRBV30 and TRBJ2-7 gives the full variable domain: SQTIHQWPATLVQPVGSPLSLECTVEGTSNPNLYWYRQAAGRGLQLLFYSVGIGQISSEVPQNLSASRPQDRQFILSSKKLLLSDSGFYLCASLAGWGEQYFGPGTRLTVT.

The rearrangement links TRBV28 to TRBJ2-7; D unresolved. The CDR3 has 11 amino acids. V lost 7 bases and J lost 3, with 7 bases in between. Germline V gene data show CDR1 as MDHEN and CDR2 as SYDVKM. Here the CDR3 DNA reads TGTGCCAGCAACTTAGGCTACGAGCAGTACTTC. It translates to CASNLGYEQYF. The variable domain in full, completed from reference TRBV28 and TRBJ2-7, reads DVKVTQSSRYLVKRTGEKVFLECVQDMDHENMFWYRQDPGLGLRLIYFSYDVKMKEKGDIPEGYSVSREKKERFSLILESASTNQTSMYLCASNLGYEQYFGPGTRLTVT.

J is TRBJ2-3 and V is TRBV10-3, with TRBD2 matching 12 bases. With 4 bases clipped from V and 6 bases from J, the junction kept 8 bases outside the gene matches. The germline V gene has CDR1 ENHRY and CDR2 SYGVKD. The CDR3 contains 16 residues. CDR3 bases: TGTGCCATCAGTGCCCCGACTAGCGGGAGTAAGGATACGCAGTATTTT. It encodes CAISAPTSGSKDTQYF.

This clone appeared a few times. Here the CDR3 reads CASSPTGEETQYF. The CDR3 DNA follows: TGTGCCAGCAGTCCGACAGGGGAAGAGACCCAGTACTTC. This chain joins TRBV6-1 and TRBJ2-5, with 8 bases identical to TRBD1. V shed 5 bases and J 3 bases; nucleotides not matched to a gene: 2. The length of the CDR3 is 13 residues. CDR1 and CDR2 from the germline V gene are MNHNS and SASEGT.

This clone was seen just once. The genes are TRBV30 and TRBJ1-1; D not resolved. CDR3 length: 10 residues. Germline CDR1 and CDR2: GTSNPN and SVGIG (reference sequence). The V gene lost 5 bases and the J gene lost 8 bases, with 9 bases spanning the gap. The CDR3 region has the DNA TGTGCCTGGGGCCAGGCGGAAGCTTTCTTT. Encoded protein: CAWGQAEAFF.

The rearrangement uses TRBV20-1 and TRBJ2-2; no definite D call. The CDR3 loop spans 11 amino acids. Per germline, CDR1 DFQATT and CDR2 SNEGSKA (reference sequence). The germline V and J ends were trimmed by 4 bases and 8 bases, with 8 bases remaining between them. CDR3 DNA sequence: TGCAGTGCTAAATCCTGGGGGGAGCTGTTTTTT. Amino acids: CSAKSWGELFF.

This chain connects TRBV6-5 to TRBJ2-5, with D unclear. Trimming removed 5 bases from V and 4 bases from J, with 11 bases in between. The germline V gene encodes CDR1 MNHEY and CDR2 SVGAGI. This CDR3 contains 13 residues. CDR3 bases: TGTGCCAGCAGTCGCTCTGGAAGAGAGACCCAGTACTTC. Its protein is CASSRSGRETQYF.

The chain carries TRBV20-1 and TRBJ2-7, with 7 positions matching TRBD2. J gave up 5 bases and V 6 bases, and 4 bases lay outside the gene matches. The CDR3 is 11 amino acids. From germline, CDR1 is DFQATT and CDR2 SNEGSKA (reference sequence). The CDR3 reads CSAPGGDEQYF. CDR3 nucleotide sequence: TGCAGTGCCCCTGGGGGGGACGAGCAGTACTTC.

This clone occurred a few times. V usage is TRBV29-1 and J usage is TRBJ2-7, with D unresolved. The germline gives CDR1 SQVTM, CDR2 ANQGSEA. The CDR3 covers 11 residues. V was clipped by 3 bases and J by 3 bases, with 6 bases between them. This chain's CDR3 is CSVDRVYEQYF. CDR3 bases: TGCAGCGTTGATAGGGTCTACGAGCAGTACTTC.

This clone was recorded a few times. This rearrangement joins TRBV19 to TRBJ2-1; D is unclear. CDR1 and CDR2 from the germline V gene are LNHDA and SQIVND (reference sequence). V was clipped by 1 base and J by 9 bases, with 10 bases between them. The length of the CDR3 is 13 residues. The CDR3 loop reads CASSIGAFGEQFF. Here the CDR3 DNA reads TGTGCCAGTAGTATAGGGGCCTTTGGTGAGCAGTTCTTC. Variable domain in full (rest from reference TRBV19 and TRBJ2-1): DGGITQSPKYLFRKEGQNVTLSCEQNLNHDAMYWYRQDPGQGLRLIYYSQIVNDFQKGDIAEGYSVSREKKESFPLTVTSAQKNPTAFYLCASSIGAFGEQFFGPGTRLTVL.

DNA of the CDR3: TGCGCCAGCAGCCCCCTGGGGACTAGCGGGAGGTCAAAGCAGTATTTT. Its translation is CASSPLGTSGRSKQYF. The chain employs TRBV5-1 and TRBJ2-3; 15 bases align to TRBD2. The CDR3 loop spans 16 amino acids. CDR1 and CDR2 from the germline V gene are SGHRS and YFSETQ. V was pared by 4 bases and J by 11 bases, with 11 bases of the junction left unmatched.

The chain joins TRBV30 to TRBJ2-2, with TRBD1 as a possible D gene (6 bases). V lost 5 bases to trimming and J lost 1 base, with 14 bases between them. The CDR3 has 15 residues. Germline assignment: CDR1 GTSNPN and CDR2 SVGIG (reference sequence). The CDR3 reads CAWEKGQKNTGELFF. CDR3 DNA: TGTGCCTGGGAAAAGGGACAAAAGAACACCGGGGAGCTGTTTTTT.

The CDR3, as DNA: TGTGCCGGCGGGACAAACTACGAGCAGTACTTC. Its protein is CAGGTNYEQYF. The chain is built from TRBV10-3 and TRBJ2-7; TRBD1 or TRBD2 may be the D gene (6 bases each). This CDR3 comprises 11 residues. Germline loops: CDR1 ENHRY, CDR2 SYGVKD. With 11 bases removed from V and 3 bases from J, the gap between germline ends came to 11 bases.

The rearrangement uses TRBV9 and TRBJ2-3, with D hard to call. Looked up from germline, CDR1 is SGDLS and CDR2 is YYNGEE. CDR3 length: 15 amino acids. V dropped 4 bases and J dropped 4 bases, with 16 bases sitting between them. The CDR3 nucleotides read TGTGCCAGCAGCCCGTCCCCCTCAGTTCCAGATACGCAGTATTTT. It encodes CASSPSPSVPDTQYF.

This clone is a singleton in its sample. The gene calls are TRBV30 and TRBJ1-6; possibly TRBD1 for D (6 bases). Germline loops: CDR1 GTSNPN, CDR2 SVGIG (reference sequence). This CDR3 has 13 amino acids. V gave up 4 bases and J gave up 7 bases, with 11 bases separating them. Here the CDR3 DNA reads TGTGCCTGGATTCCGGGGGGCAATTCACCCCTCCACTTT. This translates into CAWIPGGNSPLHF.